The 4 T cell receptor beta chains below were found in one sample sequenced in a study of blood T cell repertoires in COVID-19. Here immunoSEQ multiplex PCR was the method, and the copy in TCRdb shows in-frame clones only, minus some. The table has roughly 150,000 clones, 80% to 90% seen once. Sequenced: peripheral blood. The receptors here all came from a woman aged 45-65 years with acute or convalescent COVID-19.

The genes are TRBV19 and TRBJ2-3; D remains unclear. Germline V gives CDR1 LNHDA, CDR2 SQIVND (reference sequence). V was shortened by 3 bases and J by 4 bases, with 14 bases between the two germline ends. CDR3 length equals 15 residues. The CDR3 reads CASSIQARSPDTQYF. The CDR3 DNA sequence: TGTGCCAGTAGTATCCAAGCGAGGAGTCCAGATACGCAGTATTTT.

The chain recombines TRBV19 with TRBJ1-2; 7 bases line up with TRBD1. J gave up 8 bases and V 6 bases, and 9 bases lay outside the gene matches. Germline V gives CDR1 LNHDA, CDR2 SQIVND (reference sequence). The CDR3 is 13 residues long. The DNA for the CDR3 is TGTGCCAGTAGAGGGACAGTTTTACAGGGCTACACCTTC. Translation gives CASRGTVLQGYTF.

This clone appeared a single time. The rearrangement joins TRBV2 to TRBJ2-2; 12 bases agree with TRBD2. The ends lost 3 bases at V and 4 bases at J; junction bases unmatched: 9. CDR1 and CDR2 from the germline V gene are SNHLY and FYNNEI. CDR3 length equals 18 residues. CDR3 DNA: TGTGCCAGCAGTGAGGGGCTAGCGGGAGGGCCAGGCACCGGGGAGCTGTTTTTT. Protein product: CASSEGLAGGPGTGELFF.

This rearrangement joins TRBV7-9 to TRBJ1-4, with TRBD1 matching over 7 bases. The CDR3 is 15 residues long. Per germline, CDR1 SEHNR and CDR2 FQNEAQ (reference sequence). V lost 2 bases to trimming and J lost 1 base; unmatched junction nucleotides: 1. The chain's CDR3 is CASSLRQGTNEKLFF. CDR3 sequence (DNA): TGTGCCAGCAGCTTACGACAGGGAACTAATGAAAAACTGTTTTTT.